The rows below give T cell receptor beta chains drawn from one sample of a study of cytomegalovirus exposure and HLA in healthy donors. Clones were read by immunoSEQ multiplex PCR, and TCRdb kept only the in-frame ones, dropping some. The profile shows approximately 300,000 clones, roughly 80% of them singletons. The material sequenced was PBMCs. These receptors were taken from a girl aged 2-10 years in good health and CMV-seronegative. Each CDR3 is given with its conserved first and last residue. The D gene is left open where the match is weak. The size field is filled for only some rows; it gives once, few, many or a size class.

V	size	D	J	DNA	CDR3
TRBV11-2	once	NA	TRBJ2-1	TGTGCCAGCAGCTTAATCGACGGAATGAGGAATGAGCAGTTCTTC	CASSLIDGMRNEQFF
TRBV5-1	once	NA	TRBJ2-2	TGCGCCAGCAGCGTCGGGACAACGAACACCGGGGAGCTGTTTTTT	CASSVGTTNTGELFF
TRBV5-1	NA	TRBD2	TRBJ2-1	TGCGCCAGCAATAACACGACTGGCCCAGCGGGAGGGTCCTACAATGAGCAGTTCTTC	CASNNTTGPAGGSYNEQFF
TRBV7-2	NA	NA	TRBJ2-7	TGTGCCAGCAGCCCGGGGGGCCAGGGGTTTCCCTACGAGCAGTACTTC	CASSPGGQGFPYEQYF
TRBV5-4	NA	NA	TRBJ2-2	TGTGCCAGCAGCTGGGGGGGCCAAGGGACCGGGGAGCTGTTTTTT	CASSWGGQGTGELFF
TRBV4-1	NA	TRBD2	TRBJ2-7	TGCGCCAGCAGCCGCACCCCGCCGGGACTAGGGGGTATAGAGCAGTACTTC	CASSRTPPGLGGIEQYF
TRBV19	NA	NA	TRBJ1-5	TGTGCCAGTAGTAGGGATCGGAGGGGTTATAGCAATCAGCCCCAGCATTTT	CASSRDRRGYSNQPQHF
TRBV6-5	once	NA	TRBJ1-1	TGTGCCAGCAGAGCCCAGGGAACTATGAACACTGAAGCTTTCTTT	CASRAQGTMNTEAFF
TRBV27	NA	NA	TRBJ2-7	TGTGCCAGCAGTCCCTTGGGGCGGGAATACGAGCAGTACTTC	CASSPLGREYEQYF
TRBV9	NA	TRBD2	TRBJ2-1	TGTGCCAGCAGCACCCGAACTAGCGGGGCAAATGAGCAGTTCTTC	CASSTRTSGANEQFF
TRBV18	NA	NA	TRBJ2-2	TGTGCCAGCTCACCACCGGGCGGGACCGAGATAGGAGGGGAGCTGTTTTTT	CASSPPGGTEIGGELFF
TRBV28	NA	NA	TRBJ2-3	TGTGCCACTTTGAGGTTAGATACGCAGTATTTT	CATLRLDTQYF
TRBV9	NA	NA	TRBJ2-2	TGTGCCAGCAGCGTAGCAGGGTATGGGGCCGGGGAGCTGTTTTTT	CASSVAGYGAGELFF
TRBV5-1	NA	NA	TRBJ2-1	TGCGCCAGCAGCTCAAATTCGGAGACTAGTTCAAGGCAGTTCTTC	CASSSNSETSSRQFF
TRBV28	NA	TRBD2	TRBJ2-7	TGTGCCAGCAGTTTAGCAGGACTAGCGGGATTCTCCTACGAGCAGTACTTC	CASSLAGLAGFSYEQYF